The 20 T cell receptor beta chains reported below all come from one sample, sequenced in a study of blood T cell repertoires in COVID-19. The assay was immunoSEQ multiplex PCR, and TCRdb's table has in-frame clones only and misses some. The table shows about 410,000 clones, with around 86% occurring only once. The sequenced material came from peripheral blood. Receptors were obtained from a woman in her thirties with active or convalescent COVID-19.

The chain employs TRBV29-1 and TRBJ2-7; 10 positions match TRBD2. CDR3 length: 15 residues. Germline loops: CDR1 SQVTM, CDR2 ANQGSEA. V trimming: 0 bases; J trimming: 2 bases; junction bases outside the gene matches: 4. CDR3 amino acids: CSVEEPSGGAYEQYF. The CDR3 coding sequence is TGCAGCGTTGAAGAACCTAGCGGGGGAGCCTACGAGCAGTACTTC.

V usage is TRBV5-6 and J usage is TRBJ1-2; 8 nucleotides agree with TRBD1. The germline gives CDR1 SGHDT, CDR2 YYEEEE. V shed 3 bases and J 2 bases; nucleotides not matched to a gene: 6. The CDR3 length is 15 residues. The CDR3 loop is CASSYRQGLNYGYTF. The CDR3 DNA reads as TGTGCCAGCAGCTACCGACAGGGGTTGAACTATGGCTACACCTTC.

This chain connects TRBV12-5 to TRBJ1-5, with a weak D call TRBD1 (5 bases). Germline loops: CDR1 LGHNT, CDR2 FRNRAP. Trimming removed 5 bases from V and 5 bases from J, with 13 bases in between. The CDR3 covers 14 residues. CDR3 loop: CASGPSTVHQPQHF. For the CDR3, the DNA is TGTGCTAGTGGTCCTTCGACAGTTCATCAGCCCCAGCATTTT. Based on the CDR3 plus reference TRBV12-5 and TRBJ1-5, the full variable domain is DARVTQTPRHKVTEMGQEVTMRCQPILGHNTVFWYRQTMMQGLELLAYFRNRAPLDDSGMPKDRFSAEMPDATLATLKIQPSEPRDSAVYFCASGPSTVHQPQHFGDGTRLSIL.

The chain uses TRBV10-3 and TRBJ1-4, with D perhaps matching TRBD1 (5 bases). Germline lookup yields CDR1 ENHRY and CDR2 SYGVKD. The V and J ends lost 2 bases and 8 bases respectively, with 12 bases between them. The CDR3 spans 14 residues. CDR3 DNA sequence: TGTGCCATCAGTGAGGGCCGGGGGAAGGAAAAACTGTTTTTT. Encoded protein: CAISEGRGKEKLFF.

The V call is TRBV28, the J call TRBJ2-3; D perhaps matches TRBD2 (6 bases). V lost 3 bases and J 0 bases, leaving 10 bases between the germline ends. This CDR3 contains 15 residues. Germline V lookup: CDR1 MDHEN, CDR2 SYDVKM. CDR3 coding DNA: TGTGCCAGCAGTTTGAGGCGGGGCAGCACAGATACGCAGTATTTT. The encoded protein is CASSLRRGSTDTQYF.

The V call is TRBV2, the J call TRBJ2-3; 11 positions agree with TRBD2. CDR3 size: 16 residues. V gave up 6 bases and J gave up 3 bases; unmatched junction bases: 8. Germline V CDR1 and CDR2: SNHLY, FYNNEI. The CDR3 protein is CASSFTTSGTTDTQYF. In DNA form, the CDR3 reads TGTGCCAGCAGCTTCACGACTAGCGGGACAACAGATACGCAGTATTTT.

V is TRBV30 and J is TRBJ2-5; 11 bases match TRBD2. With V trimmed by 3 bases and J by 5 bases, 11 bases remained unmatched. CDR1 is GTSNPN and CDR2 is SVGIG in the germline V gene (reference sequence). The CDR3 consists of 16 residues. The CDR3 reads CAWSALAGDWRETQYF. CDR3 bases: TGTGCCTGGAGCGCACTAGCGGGAGACTGGAGGGAGACCCAGTACTTC.

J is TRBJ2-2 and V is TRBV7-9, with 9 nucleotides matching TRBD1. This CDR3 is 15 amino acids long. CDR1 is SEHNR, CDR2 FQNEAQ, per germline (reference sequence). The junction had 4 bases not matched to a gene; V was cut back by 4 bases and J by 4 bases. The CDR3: CASSWVDRGTGELFF. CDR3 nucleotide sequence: TGTGCCAGCAGCTGGGTGGACAGGGGCACCGGGGAGCTGTTTTTT.

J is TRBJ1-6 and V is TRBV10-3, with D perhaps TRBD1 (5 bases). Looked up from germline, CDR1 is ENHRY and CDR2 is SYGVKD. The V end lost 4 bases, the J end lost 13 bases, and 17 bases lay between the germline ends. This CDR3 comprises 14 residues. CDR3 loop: CAISAVEGSFPLHF. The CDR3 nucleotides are TGTGCCATCAGTGCCGTGGAGGGGAGCTTTCCCCTCCACTTT.

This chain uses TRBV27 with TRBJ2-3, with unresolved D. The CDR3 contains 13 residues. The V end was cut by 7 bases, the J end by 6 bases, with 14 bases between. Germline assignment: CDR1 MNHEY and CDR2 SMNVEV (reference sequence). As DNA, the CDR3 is TGTGCCAGCAAGCAAGCGTCTGTGGATACGCAGTATTTT. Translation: CASKQASVDTQYF.

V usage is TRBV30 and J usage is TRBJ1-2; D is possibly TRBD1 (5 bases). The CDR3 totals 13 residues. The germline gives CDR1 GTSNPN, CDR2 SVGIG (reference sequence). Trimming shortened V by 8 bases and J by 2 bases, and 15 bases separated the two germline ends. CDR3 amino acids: CATEGRGNYGYTF. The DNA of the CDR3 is TGTGCCACGGAGGGGAGGGGCAACTATGGCTACACCTTC. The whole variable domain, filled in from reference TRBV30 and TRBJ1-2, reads SQTIHQWPATLVQPVGSPLSLECTVEGTSNPNLYWYRQAAGRGLQLLFYSVGIGQISSEVPQNLSASRPQDRQFILSSKKLLLSDSGFYLCATEGRGNYGYTFGSGTRLTVV.

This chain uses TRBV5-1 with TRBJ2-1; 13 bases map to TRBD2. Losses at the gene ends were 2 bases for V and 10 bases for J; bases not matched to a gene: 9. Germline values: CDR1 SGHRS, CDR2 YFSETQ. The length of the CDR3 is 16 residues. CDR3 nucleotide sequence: TGCGCCAGCAGCTTACCGGGACTAGCGGGATCCGACGAGCAGTTCTTC. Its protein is CASSLPGLAGSDEQFF.

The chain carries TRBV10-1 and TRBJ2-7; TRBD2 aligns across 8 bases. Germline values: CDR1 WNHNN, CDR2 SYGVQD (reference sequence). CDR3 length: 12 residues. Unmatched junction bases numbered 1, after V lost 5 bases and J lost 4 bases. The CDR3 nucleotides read TGCGCCAGCAGTAGCGGGGGATACGAGCAGTACTTC. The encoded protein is CASSSGGYEQYF.

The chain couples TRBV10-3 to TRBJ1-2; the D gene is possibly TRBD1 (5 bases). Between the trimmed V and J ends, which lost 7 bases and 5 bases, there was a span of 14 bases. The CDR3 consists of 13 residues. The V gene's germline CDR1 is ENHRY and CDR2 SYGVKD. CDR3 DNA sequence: TGTGCCATCACCCAAGAGGGGAGGTATGGCTACACCTTC. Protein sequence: CAITQEGRYGYTF.

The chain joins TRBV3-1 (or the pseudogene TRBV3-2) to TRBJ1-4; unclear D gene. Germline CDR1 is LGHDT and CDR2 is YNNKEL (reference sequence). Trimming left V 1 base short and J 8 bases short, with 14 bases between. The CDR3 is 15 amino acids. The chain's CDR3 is CASSQVLGRGEKLFF. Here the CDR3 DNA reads TGTGCCAGCAGCCAAGTGCTCGGAAGAGGCGAAAAACTGTTTTTT.

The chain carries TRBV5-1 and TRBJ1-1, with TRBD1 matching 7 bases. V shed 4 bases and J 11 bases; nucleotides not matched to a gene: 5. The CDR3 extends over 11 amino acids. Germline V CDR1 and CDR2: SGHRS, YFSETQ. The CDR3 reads CASSDDRDAFF. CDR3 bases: TGCGCCAGCAGCGATGACAGGGATGCTTTCTTT.

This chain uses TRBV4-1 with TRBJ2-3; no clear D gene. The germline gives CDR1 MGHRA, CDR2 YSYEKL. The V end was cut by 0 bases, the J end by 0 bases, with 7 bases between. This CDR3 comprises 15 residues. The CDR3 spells CASSQELRSTDTQYF. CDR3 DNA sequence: TGCGCCAGCAGCCAAGAACTCCGGAGCACAGATACGCAGTATTTT.

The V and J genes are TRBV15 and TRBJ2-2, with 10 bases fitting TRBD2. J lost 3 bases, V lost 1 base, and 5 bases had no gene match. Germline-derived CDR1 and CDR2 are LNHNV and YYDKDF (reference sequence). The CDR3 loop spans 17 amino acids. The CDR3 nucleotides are TGTGCCACCAGCAGAGGGGTTCTAGCGGGAGACACCGGGGAGCTGTTTTTT. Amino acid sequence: CATSRGVLAGDTGELFF.

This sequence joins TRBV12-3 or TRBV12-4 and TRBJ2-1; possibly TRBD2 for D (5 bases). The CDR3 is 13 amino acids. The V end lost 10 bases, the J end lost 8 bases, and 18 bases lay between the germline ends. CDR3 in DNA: TGTGCCACCGCATTGAGGGAAAACGATGAGCAGTTCTTC. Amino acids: CATALRENDEQFF.

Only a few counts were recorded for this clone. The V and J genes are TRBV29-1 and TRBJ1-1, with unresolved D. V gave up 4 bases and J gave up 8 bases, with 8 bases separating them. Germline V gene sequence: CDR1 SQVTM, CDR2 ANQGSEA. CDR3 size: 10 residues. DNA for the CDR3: TGCAGCGTTGTGGTCGCGGAAGCTTTCTTT. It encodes CSVVVAEAFF.